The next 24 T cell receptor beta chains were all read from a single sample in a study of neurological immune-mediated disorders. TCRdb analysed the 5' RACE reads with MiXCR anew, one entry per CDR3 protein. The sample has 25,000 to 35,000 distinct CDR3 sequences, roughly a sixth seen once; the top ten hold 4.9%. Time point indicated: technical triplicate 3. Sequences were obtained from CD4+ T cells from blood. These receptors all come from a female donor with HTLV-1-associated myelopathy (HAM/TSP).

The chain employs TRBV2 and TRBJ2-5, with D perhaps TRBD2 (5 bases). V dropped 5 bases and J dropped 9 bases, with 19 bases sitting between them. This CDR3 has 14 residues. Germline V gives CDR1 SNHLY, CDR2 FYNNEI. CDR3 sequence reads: CASSPSPGPGAQYF. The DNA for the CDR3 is TGTGCCAGCAGTCCTTCACCGGGCCCCGGGGCCCAGTACTTC.

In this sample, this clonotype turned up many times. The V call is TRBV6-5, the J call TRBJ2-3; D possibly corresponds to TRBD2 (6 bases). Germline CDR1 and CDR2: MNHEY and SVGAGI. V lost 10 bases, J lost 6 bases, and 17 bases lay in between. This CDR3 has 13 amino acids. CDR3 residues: CATRSGGEDTQYF. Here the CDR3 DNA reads TGTGCCACGAGGAGCGGAGGGGAGGATACGCAGTATTTT.

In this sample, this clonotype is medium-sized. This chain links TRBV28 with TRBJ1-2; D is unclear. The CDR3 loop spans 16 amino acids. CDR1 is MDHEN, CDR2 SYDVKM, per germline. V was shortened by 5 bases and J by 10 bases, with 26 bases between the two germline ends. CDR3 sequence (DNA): TGTGCCAGCAGTGGGCTATTCCAGGCAGGATTACATTTCTACACCTTC. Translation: CASSGLFQAGLHFYTF.

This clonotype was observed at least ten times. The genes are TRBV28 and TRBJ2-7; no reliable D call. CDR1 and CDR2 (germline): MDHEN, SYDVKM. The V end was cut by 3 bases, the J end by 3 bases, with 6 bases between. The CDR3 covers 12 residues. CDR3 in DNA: TGTGCCAGCAGTTTTACTATCTACGAGCAGTACTTC. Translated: CASSFTIYEQYF.

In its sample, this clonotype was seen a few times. The CDR3 coding sequence is TGTGCCAGCATGAACGGCAATGAGCAGTTCTTC. Its protein product is CASMNGNEQFF. This chain connects TRBV6-4 to TRBJ2-1, with D uncertain. Germline V gene sequence: CDR1 MRHNA, CDR2 SNTAGT. Trimming removed 7 bases from V and 6 bases from J, with 7 bases in between. This CDR3 is built from 11 residues.

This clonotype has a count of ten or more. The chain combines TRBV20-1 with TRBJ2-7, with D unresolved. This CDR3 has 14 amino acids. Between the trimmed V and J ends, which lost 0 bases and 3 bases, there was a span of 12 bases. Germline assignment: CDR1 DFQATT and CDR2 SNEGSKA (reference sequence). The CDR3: CSARDVRLGYEQYF. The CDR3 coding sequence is TGCAGTGCTAGAGATGTGCGGTTAGGCTACGAGCAGTACTTC.

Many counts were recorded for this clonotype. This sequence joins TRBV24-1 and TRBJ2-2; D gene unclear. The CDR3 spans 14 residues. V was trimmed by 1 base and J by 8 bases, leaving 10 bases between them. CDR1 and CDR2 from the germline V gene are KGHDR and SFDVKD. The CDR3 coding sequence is TGTGCCACCAGTGATTTTTCAGCCGAGGGGGAGCTGTTTTTT. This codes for CATSDFSAEGELFF.

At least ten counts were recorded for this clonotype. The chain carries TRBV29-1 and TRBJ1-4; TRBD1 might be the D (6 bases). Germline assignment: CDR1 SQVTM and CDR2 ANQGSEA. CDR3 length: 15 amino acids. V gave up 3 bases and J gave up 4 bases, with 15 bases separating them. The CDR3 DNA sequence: TGCAGCGTTGAGGGGGAGACAGGAGATAATGAAAAACTGTTTTTT. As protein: CSVEGETGDNEKLFF. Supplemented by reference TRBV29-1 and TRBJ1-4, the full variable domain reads SAVISQKPSRDICQRGTSLTIQCQVDSQVTMMFWYRQQPGQSLTLIATANQGSEATYESGFVIDKFPISRPNLTFSTLTVSNMSPEDSSIYLCSVEGETGDNEKLFFGSGTQLSVL.

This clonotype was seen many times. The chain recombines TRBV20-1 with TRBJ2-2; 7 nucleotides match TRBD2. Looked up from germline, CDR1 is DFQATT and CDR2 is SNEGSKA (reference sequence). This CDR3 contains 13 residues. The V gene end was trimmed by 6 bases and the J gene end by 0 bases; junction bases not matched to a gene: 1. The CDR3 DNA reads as TGCAGTGCGGGGACTACGAACACCGGGGAGCTGTTTTTT. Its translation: CSAGTTNTGELFF.

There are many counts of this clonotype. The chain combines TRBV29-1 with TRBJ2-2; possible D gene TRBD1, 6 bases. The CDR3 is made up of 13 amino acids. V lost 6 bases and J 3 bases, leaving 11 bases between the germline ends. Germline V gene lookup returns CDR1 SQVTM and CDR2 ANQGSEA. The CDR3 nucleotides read TGCAGCGTGAGGGGACAATACACCGGGGAGCTGTTTTTT. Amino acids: CSVRGQYTGELFF.

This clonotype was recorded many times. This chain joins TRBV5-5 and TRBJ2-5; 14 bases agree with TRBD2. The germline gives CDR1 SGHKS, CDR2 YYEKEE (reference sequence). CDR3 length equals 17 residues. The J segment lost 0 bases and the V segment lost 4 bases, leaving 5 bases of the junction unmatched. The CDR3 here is CASSRGLAGGYQETQYF. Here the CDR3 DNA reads TGTGCCAGCAGCCGTGGACTAGCGGGAGGCTACCAAGAGACCCAGTACTTC.

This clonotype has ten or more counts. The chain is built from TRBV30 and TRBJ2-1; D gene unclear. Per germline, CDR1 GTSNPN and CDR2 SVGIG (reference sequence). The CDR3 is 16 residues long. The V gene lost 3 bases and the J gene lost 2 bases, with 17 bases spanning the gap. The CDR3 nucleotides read TGTGCCTGGAGCGCCAGCCGGAGTTCCACCTACAATGAGCAGTTCTTC. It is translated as CAWSASRSSTYNEQFF.

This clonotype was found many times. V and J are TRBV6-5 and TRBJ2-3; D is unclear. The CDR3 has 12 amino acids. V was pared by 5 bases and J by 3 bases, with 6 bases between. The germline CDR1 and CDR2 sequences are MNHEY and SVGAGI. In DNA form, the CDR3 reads TGTGCCAGCAGTGGACCGACAGATACGCAGTATTTT. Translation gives CASSGPTDTQYF.

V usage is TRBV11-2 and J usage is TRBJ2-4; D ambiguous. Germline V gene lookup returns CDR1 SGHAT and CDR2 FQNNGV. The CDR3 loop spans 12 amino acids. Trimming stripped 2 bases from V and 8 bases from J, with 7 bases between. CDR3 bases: TGTGCCAGCAGCTTAAGGCCGGACATTCAGTACTTC. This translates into CASSLRPDIQYF. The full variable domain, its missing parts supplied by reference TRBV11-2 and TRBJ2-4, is EAGVAQSPRYKIIEKRQSVAFWCNPISGHATLYWYQQILGQGPKLLIQFQNNGVVDDSQLPKDRFSAERLKGVDSTLKIQPAKLEDSAVYLCASSLRPDIQYFGAGTRLSVL.

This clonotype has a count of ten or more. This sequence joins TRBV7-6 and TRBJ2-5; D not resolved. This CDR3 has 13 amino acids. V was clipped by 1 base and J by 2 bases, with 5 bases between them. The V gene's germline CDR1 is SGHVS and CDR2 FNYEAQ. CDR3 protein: CASSLERQETQYF. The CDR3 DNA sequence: TGTGCCAGCAGCTTAGAAAGACAAGAGACCCAGTACTTC.

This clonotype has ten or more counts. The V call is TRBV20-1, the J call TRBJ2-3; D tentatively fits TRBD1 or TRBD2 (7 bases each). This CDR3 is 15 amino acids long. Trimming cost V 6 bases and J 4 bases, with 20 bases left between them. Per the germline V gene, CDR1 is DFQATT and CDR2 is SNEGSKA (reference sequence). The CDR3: CSAPGGGGLADTQYF. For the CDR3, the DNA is TGCAGTGCCCCAGGGGGGGGAGGGTTGGCAGATACGCAGTATTTT.

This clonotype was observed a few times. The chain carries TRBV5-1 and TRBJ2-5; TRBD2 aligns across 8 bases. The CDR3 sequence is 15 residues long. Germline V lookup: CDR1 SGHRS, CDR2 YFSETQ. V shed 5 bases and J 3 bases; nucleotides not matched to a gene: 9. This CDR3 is CASSPGSGIEETQYF. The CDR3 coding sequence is TGCGCCAGCAGTCCCGGTAGCGGGATCGAAGAGACCCAGTACTTC.

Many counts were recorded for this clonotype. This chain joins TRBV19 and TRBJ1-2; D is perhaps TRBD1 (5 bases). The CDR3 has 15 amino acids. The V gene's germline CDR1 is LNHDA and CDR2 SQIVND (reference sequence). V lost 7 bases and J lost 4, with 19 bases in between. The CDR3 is CASMAVEGRVYGYTF. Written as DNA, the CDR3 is TGTGCCAGTATGGCTGTCGAGGGGCGCGTCTATGGCTACACCTTC.

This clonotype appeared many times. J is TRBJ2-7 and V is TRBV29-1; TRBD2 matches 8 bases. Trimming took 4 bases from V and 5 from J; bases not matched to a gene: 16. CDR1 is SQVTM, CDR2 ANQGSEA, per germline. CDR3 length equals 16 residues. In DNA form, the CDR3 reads TGCAGCGTTGGCGGGGGGCTAGCGGACGGGCAGGACGAGCAGTACTTC. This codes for CSVGGGLADGQDEQYF.

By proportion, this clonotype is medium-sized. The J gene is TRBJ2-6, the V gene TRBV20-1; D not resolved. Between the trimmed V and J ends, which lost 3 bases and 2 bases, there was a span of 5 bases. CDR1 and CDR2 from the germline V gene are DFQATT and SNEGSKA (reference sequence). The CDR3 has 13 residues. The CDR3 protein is CSASPPGANVLTF. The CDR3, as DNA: TGCAGTGCTAGCCCCCCTGGGGCCAACGTCCTGACTTTC.

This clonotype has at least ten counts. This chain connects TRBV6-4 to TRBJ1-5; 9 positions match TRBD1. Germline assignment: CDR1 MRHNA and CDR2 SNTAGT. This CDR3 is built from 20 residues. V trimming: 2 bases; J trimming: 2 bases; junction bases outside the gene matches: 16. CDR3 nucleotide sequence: TGTGCCAGCAGTGACGCCCCGGGACAGGGTGCAATTATCGGCAATCAGCCCCAGCATTTT. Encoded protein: CASSDAPGQGAIIGNQPQHF.

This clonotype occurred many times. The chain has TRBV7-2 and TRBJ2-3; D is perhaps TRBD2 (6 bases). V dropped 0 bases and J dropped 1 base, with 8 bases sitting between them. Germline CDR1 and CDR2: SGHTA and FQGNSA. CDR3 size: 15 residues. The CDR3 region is CASSLATGGTDTQYF. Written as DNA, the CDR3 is TGTGCCAGCAGCTTAGCTACGGGAGGCACAGATACGCAGTATTTT.

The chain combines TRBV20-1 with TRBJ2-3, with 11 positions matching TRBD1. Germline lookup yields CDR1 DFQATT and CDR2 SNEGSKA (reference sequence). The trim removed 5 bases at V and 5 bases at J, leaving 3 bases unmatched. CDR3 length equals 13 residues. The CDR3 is CSAGGTGGDTQYF. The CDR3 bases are TGCAGTGCTGGAGGGACAGGGGGAGATACGCAGTATTTT.

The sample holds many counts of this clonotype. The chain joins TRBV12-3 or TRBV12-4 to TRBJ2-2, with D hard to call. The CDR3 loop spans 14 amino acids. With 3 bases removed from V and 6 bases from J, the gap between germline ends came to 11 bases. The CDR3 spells CASSFSRVAGELFF. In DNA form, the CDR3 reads TGTGCCAGCAGTTTTTCGAGAGTCGCCGGGGAGCTGTTTTTT.